This is a list of T cell receptor beta chains from one sample in a study of T cells in Graves' hyperthyroidism and ophthalmopathy. From the multiplex PCR reads, TCRdb called clonotypes with MiXCR, one entry per CDR3 protein. The table lists about 640,000 distinct CDR3 sequences, 20% to 25% of them singletons. Sequenced: blood. These receptors were taken from a man aged 25 to 40 with Graves' ophthalmopathy. Both conserved end residues are part of each CDR3. The D gene is left open where the match is weak. Size is stated for part of the rows, as once, few or many counts, or as a class when the clone is expanded.

clone_size,j_call,v_call,d_call,cdr3_aa,cdr3_nt
-,TRBJ2-7,TRBV20-1,TRBD1,CSARDKGETGTYYEQYF,TGCAGTGCTAGAGATAAAGGTGAGACAGGGACCTACTACGAGCAGTACTTC
few,TRBJ2-1,TRBV7-9,-,CASSPYEGNEQFF,TGTGCCAGCAGCCCCTACGAGGGGAATGAGCAGTTCTTC
few,TRBJ2-7,TRBV13,-,CASSSRSSYEQYF,TGTGCCAGCAGCTCCAGAAGCTCCTACGAGCAGTACTTC
many,TRBJ2-1,TRBV28,TRBD2,CASSSLAGVYNEQFF,TGTGCCAGCAGTTCCCTCGCGGGAGTCTACAATGAGCAGTTCTTC
many,TRBJ2-7,TRBV11-2,-,CASSLEGSRFSYEQYF,TGTGCCAGCAGCTTAGAGGGCAGTCGATTCTCCTACGAGCAGTACTTC
many,TRBJ1-1,TRBV6-5,TRBD1,CASSYPTTADREKMNTEAFF,TGTGCCAGCAGTTACCCCACCACTGCCGACAGGGAAAAGATGAACACTGAAGCTTTCTTT
-,TRBJ2-2,TRBV6-2/TRBV6-3,-,CASSHPEEPKNTGELFF,TGTGCCAGCAGCCACCCCGAGGAACCGAAGAACACCGGGGAGCTGTTTTTT
few,TRBJ2-2,TRBV12-3/TRBV12-4,-,CASSLRIVGPGTGELFF,TGTGCCAGCAGTTTACGGATCGTGGGGCCGGGCACCGGGGAGCTGTTTTTT
-,TRBJ2-1,TRBV9,TRBD1,CASSVGGQRSNEQFF,TGTGCCAGCAGCGTAGGGGGACAGAGAAGCAATGAGCAGTTCTTC
few,TRBJ1-2,TRBV29-1,-,CSVEDGYTF,TGCAGCGTTGAGGATGGCTACACCTTC
few,TRBJ1-5,TRBV6-1,-,CASSADKGGQPQHF,TGTGCCAGCAGCGCTGACAAGGGCGGCCAGCCCCAGCATTTT
-,TRBJ2-7,TRBV9,-,CASSVGALSSYEQYF,TGTGCCAGCAGCGTAGGGGCCCTGAGCTCCTACGAGCAGTACTTC
-,TRBJ2-7,TRBV5-5,TRBD2,CASSFTLSSGSYEQYF,TGTGCCAGCAGCTTTACGTTATCTAGCGGCTCCTACGAGCAGTACTTC
few,TRBJ2-5,TRBV7-8,TRBD2,CASSPGLAIETQYF,TGTGCCAGCAGCCCGGGACTAGCAATAGAGACCCAGTACTTC
-,TRBJ2-3,TRBV20-1,TRBD2,CSATTSAPVTDTQYF,TGCAGTGCCACGACTAGCGCGCCAGTCACAGATACGCAGTATTTT
few,TRBJ1-5,TRBV20-1,-,CSARIVGQGYQPQHF,TGCAGTGCTAGAATTGTTGGGCAGGGCTATCAGCCCCAGCATTTT
many,TRBJ2-1,TRBV11-2,-,CASSPTSRRTRGNEQFF,TGTGCCAGCAGCCCCACGTCGCGGAGGACTAGGGGGAATGAGCAGTTCTTC
many,TRBJ1-2,TRBV11-2,-,CASSSFRQGQNYGYTF,TGTGCCAGCAGCTCCTTCAGGCAGGGGCAGAACTATGGCTACACCTTC
few,TRBJ2-5,TRBV20-1,-,CSARDGRGSQETQYF,TGCAGTGCTAGAGATGGTCGGGGGTCCCAAGAGACCCAGTACTTC
few,TRBJ2-1,TRBV7-8,-,CASSLSGGISYNEQFF,TGTGCCAGCAGCTTGAGTGGGGGAATCTCCTACAATGAGCAGTTCTTC
many,TRBJ1-5,TRBV2,-,CASTRVSNQPQHF,TGTGCCAGTACTAGGGTGTCCAATCAGCCCCAGCATTTT
-,TRBJ1-6,TRBV18,-,CASSPGNVISPLHF,TGTGCCAGCTCACCCGGGAACGTAATTTCACCCCTCCACTTT
-,TRBJ2-5,TRBV28,-,CASSSPRGTSGVQETQYF,TGTGCCAGCAGTTCCCCGAGAGGGACCTCGGGTGTCCAAGAGACCCAGTACTTC
many,TRBJ1-2,TRBV28,-,CASSAGPYGYTF,TGTGCCAGCTCAGCGGGGCCTTATGGCTACACCTTC
-,TRBJ2-3,TRBV7-2,TRBD1,CASSRTGSADTQYF,TGTGCCAGCAGCCGGACAGGGTCGGCAGATACGCAGTATTTT
-,TRBJ1-1,TRBV5-6,TRBD1,CASSFNKGAQHEAFF,TGTGCCAGCAGCTTCAATAAGGGGGCTCAGCATGAAGCTTTCTTT